The entry below gives a single T cell receptor (beta chain) sequence along with its context. The antigen is undetermined. The data were obtained in a study of cytomegalovirus exposure and HLA in healthy donors. Overall study: In terms of ancestry, the Caucasian-associated cluster contained around four fifths of the approximately 400 genotyped donors. Broader study findings: Later analysis revealed greater clonal expansion in HLA-associated TCR beta chains than in equally common others. Donors belonging to an Asian-associated ancestry cluster reportedly showed fewer N-insertions in productive TCRs than the approximately 700-donor mean, according to what a later analysis found. According to an earlier analysis, most TCR beta V segments yielded productive rearrangements about 87% or about 30% of the time.

PCR involved 60 Vbeta and 13 Jbeta primers. The data were produced by immunoSEQ multiplex PCR, yet TCRdb's version contains in-frame clones alone and is incomplete. The table has about 150,000 clones, more than 65% seen once. The CDR3 contains 18 residues. Germline trimming cut 4 bases from V and 6 bases from J; bases unmatched to any gene: 16. The germline V gene has CDR1 GTSNPN and CDR2 SVGIG (reference sequence). The sequence derives from a man between 25 and 39 years old in good health and CMV-seropositive. The rearrangement links TRBV30 to TRBJ2-3, with 13 bases aligning to TRBD2. The sample comprised PBMCs. The CDR3 sequence is CAWTRTSGRIIRDDTQYF. In DNA, the CDR3 is TGTGCCTGGACCCGGACTAGCGGGAGAATCATCAGGGACGATACGCAGTATTTT.